This T cell receptor beta chain was profiled in a study of blood T cells in healthy people across ages. After removal of 0 bases from V and 6 bases from J, the junction contained 5 bases not matched to a gene. This CDR3 spans 15 amino acids. Germline CDR1 and CDR2: DFQATT and SNEGSKA (reference sequence). Primers used in a second PCR of roughly 7 to 11 cycles were a sample-barcoded 5' primer and a J-beta primer mix. Via MiXCR, TCRdb re-called the 5' RACE reads, giving one row per CDR3 protein. There are about 560,000 distinct CDR3 sequences in the sample; about 27% occur only once, and over 3.5% lies in the top ten. This clonotype was counted only a few times. This same sample was also taken into another study, of T cells of mothers and their children.

The sequencing input was blood. The V call is TRBV20-1, the J call TRBJ1-4; 9 bases match TRBD1. This receptor was identified in a boy under 10 years old in good health. The CDR3 spells CSARDEDRGDEKLFF. The DNA of the CDR3 is TGCAGTGCTAGAGACGAGGACAGGGGAGATGAAAAACTGTTTTTT.